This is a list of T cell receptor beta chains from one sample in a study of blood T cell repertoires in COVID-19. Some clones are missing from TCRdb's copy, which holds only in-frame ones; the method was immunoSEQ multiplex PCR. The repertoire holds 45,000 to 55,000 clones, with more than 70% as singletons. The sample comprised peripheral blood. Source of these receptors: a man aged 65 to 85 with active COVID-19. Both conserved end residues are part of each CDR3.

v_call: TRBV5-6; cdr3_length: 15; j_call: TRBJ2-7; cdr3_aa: CASSLSTGVSYEQYF
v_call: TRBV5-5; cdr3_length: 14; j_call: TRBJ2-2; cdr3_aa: CASRIAGNTGELFF
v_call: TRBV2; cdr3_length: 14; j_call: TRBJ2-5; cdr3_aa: CASSETSGGETQYF
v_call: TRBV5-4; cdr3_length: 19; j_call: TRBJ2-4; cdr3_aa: CASSYNTVRGSSAKNIQYF
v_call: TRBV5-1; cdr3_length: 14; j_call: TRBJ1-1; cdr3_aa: CASSLASTNTEAFF
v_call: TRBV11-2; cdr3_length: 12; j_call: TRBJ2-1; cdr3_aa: CASSFSLNEQFF
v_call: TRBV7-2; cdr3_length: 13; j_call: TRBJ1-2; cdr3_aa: CATYTLANYGYTF
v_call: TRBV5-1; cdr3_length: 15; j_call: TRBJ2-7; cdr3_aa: CASSLRTAVSYEQYF
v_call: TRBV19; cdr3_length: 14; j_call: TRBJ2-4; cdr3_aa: CASSIGVAKNIQYF
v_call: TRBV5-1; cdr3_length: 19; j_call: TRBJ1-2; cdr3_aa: CASSARPGGRSSAGYGYTF
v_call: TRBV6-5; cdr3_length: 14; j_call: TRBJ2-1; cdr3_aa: CASSYVLAENEQFF
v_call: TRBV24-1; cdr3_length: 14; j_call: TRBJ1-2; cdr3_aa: CATSELGQASGYTF
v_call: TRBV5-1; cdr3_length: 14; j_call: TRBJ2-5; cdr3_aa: CASSSGTGGETQYF
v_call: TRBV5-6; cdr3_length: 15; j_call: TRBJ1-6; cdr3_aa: CASQLEGVFGSPLHF
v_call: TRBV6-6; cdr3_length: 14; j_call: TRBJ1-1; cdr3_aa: CASSYNGGNTEAFF
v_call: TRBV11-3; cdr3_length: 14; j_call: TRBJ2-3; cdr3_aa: CASSPGQGTNTQYF
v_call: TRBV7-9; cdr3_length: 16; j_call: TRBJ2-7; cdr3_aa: CASSLAGFTEGDEQYF
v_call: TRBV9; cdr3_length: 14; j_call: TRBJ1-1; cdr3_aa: CASSVVGGNTEAFF
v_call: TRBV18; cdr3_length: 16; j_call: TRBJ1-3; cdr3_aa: CASSPVGPSSGNTIYF
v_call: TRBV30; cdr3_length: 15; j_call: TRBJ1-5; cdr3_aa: CAWSRGQGANQPQHF
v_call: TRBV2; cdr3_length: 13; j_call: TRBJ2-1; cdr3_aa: CASRGTGSNEQFF
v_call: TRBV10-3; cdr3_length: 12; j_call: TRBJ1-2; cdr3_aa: CAISQGAIGYTF
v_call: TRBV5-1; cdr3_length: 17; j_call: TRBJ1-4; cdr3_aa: CASSLVGPGAINEKLFF
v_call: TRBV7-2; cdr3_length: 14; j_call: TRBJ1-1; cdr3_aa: CASSSPRTVYEAFF
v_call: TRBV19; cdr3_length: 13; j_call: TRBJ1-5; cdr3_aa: CASSTDTIQPQHF
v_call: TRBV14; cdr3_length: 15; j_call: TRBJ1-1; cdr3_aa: CASSHLGQGYTEAFF
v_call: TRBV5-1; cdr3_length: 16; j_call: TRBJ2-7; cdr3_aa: CASSPDPGLAGGGQYF
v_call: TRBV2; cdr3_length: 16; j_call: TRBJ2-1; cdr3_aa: CASSVTRGGSYNEQFF
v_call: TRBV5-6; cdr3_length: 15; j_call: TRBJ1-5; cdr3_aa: CASSSDRGLGQPQHF
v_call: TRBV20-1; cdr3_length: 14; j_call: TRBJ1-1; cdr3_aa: CSASRQRMNTEAFF
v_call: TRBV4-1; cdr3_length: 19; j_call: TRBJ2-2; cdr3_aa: CASSTEDTSGGLNTGELFF
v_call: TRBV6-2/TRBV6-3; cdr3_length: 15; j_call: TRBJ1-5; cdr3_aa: CASSREPRFNQPQHF
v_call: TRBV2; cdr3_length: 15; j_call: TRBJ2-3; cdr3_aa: CASSEIPAGGDTQYF
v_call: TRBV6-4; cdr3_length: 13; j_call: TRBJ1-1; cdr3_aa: CASRGSGDLVAFF
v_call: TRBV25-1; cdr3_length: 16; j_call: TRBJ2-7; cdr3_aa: CASAPPRLAGSYEQYF
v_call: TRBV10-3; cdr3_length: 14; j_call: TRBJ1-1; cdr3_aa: CAISENGGTTEAFF